This T cell receptor (beta chain) originates from a study of CXCR3-negative and CXCR3-positive naive CD8 T cells (dated by TCRdb to between 2018 and 2021). Background on the whole study: Approximately 130 million TRB reads were obtained in total, roughly 1.5 +/- 0.3 million reads per library. TRBV-TRBJ cluster analysis included naive subsets from about 5 donors and memory cells from 3 donors. Diversity and physicochemical repertoire analyses covered some ten donors pooled from two independent experiments.

These reads were obtained on a NextSeq 550. The Human TCR Profiling Kit (MiLaboratory) was used to make UMI-labeled 5' RACE TRB cDNA libraries. cDNA synthesis used the entire amount of extracted RNA, and PCR amplification then used the entire amount of cDNA produced. Libraries were prepared in parallel using an identical number of PCR cycles. On the study's bioinformatics: About 53,000 +/- 9,400 unique UMI-labeled TRB cDNA molecules per library were extracted with MIGEC and MiXCR, with at least two reads per UMI required. An average of approximately 40,000 +/- 10,000 functional in-frame TRB CDR3 nucleotide clonotypes without stop codons was found per library. After downsampling to 5000 UMI-labeled TRB molecules per sample, diversity metrics such as normalized Shannon-Wiener and Chao1 were calculated in VDJtools. VDJtools computed clonotype-size-weighted physicochemical properties of the central five CDR3 residues: interaction energy, strength, volume and Kidera factor 4. Reads reprocessed by TCRdb are summarized as one entry per CDR3 protein sequence, and DNA is absent. The V and J calls were not made by the authors but by TCRdb's processing. Per the sample table, the count is more than 50,000 distinct CDR3 sequences. The top ten constitute less than 1.6% of the sample.

Study-wide conclusions, independent of this receptor: Freshly isolated PBMCs were used for most assays because CXCR3 expression went down partially after cryopreservation. Surface CD5, linked to self-reactivity in mice, was comparable between naive subsets; TCR interaction strength was therefore also inferred from TRB CDR3 physicochemical properties. Compared with CXCR3-negative naive cells, CXCR3-positive naive cells had TRB CDR3s with higher hydrophobicity (lower Kidera factor 4), lower energy, and higher strength and volume indices. Naive CXCR3-negative and CXCR3-positive cells from the same donor showed similar TRBV-TRBJ usage, whereas memory cells showed distinct patterns. Comparably high repertoire diversity was found in both naive subsets, whereas much lower repertoire diversity was found in memory CD8+ T cells.

From the cysteine up to the phenylalanine, the CDR3 has a length of 12 residues. Nucleotide data are not available. CDR1 and CDR2 were assigned from the germline V gene as SQVTM and ANQGSEA. As regards this clonotype: It has no known antigen specificity.

For every CD8+ T cell subset, fewer than 350,000 cells were flow-sorted straight into RLT lysis buffer, and each subset was sorted in triplicate. To keep memory contaminants out, a stringent definition of naive CD8+ T cells was applied: CD45RO-CCR7+CD27+CD95-. Peripheral blood mononuclear cells were isolated from buffy coats by standard density gradient centrifugation. Naive CXCR3-negative and CXCR3-positive CD8+ T cells were flow-sorted on a FACSAria III. An RNeasy Mini Kit was used to extract total RNA from the sorted cells. In this chain, TRBV29-1 is recombined with TRBJ2-1. The receptor was derived from a human donor in good health. Some clones in this sample may be carry-over from other donors' samples. Sample: naive CXCR3- CD8+ T cells from blood. What this sample's cell subset or site label stands for: CD45RO-CCR7+CD27+CD95- naive CD8+ T cells lacking CXCR3 (TNR3-). The CDR3 reads CSVEDRRGEQFF.